Given below is one TCR beta chain in context. Antigen: not known. The protocol was immunoSEQ multiplex PCR, while the TCRdb copy is restricted to in-frame clones and leaves out a portion. This sample yields about 20,000 clones, of which around four fifths are seen a single time; roughly a tenth belongs to the top ten. The data are from a study of CD4+ T cells in melanoma. Notes on the study in general: A reported correlation linked neoantigen-specific CD4+ T cells to CD8+, macrophage and B cell function. In melanoma, neoantigen-specific CD4+ T cells reportedly differed in differentiation state.

This CDR3 contains 16 residues. The J segment lost 4 bases and the V segment lost 0 bases, leaving 5 bases of the junction unmatched. Germline V lookup: CDR1 ENHRY, CDR2 SYGVKD. V gene TRBV10-3 combines with J gene TRBJ1-1; 10 positions agree with TRBD1. The source is a human donor with melanoma. The CDR3 protein is CAISESPGQGSTEAFF. In nucleotides, the CDR3 is TGTGCCATCAGTGAGTCCCCGGGACAGGGGTCCACTGAAGCTTTCTTT.